This T cell receptor beta chain comes out of a study of T cells in Graves' hyperthyroidism and ophthalmopathy. Germline V CDR1 and CDR2: KGHDR, SFDVKD. This CDR3 contains 15 residues. J gave up 8 bases and V 3 bases, and 7 bases lay outside the gene matches. TCR beta CDR3 regions were amplified from RNA. First-round RT-PCR targeting the TCR CDR3 was performed with the HTBI primer set. MiXCR, applied by TCRdb to the multiplex PCR reads, yields one record per CDR3 protein. This table has around 520,000 distinct CDR3 sequences, approximately 14% appearing once. The clonotype comes from a woman aged 18-29 years with Graves' hyperthyroidism. The sample was blood. The chain recombines TRBV24-1 with TRBJ2-1; 9 bases are a match to TRBD2. The CDR3 region has the DNA TGTGCCACCAGTGATCTGGCGGGAGGGAAGTATGAGCAGTTCTTC. Its protein is CATSDLAGGKYEQFF.